What follows is one T cell receptor (beta chain) and its context. This sample is drawn from a study of cytomegalovirus exposure and HLA in healthy donors. Primers for the PCR totalled 60 Vbeta and 13 Jbeta. TCRdb keeps only in-frame clones here, not all; method: immunoSEQ multiplex PCR. The sample contains fewer than 150,000 clones, roughly four fifths of which appear only once. Germline lookup yields CDR1 LGHNA and CDR2 YNFKEQ. Trimming left V 0 bases short and J 11 bases short, with 16 bases between. The CDR3 consists of 14 residues. This receptor was identified in a human donor in good health. V usage is TRBV4-2 and J usage is TRBJ2-5; D is ambiguous. The specimen sequenced was PBMCs. CDR3 loop: CASSQEGSYYGQYF. DNA for the CDR3: TGTGCCAGCAGCCAAGAAGGCAGTTACTATGGGCAGTACTTC.